The rows below give T cell receptor beta chains drawn from one sample of a study of shared clonotypes between healthy human individuals. TCRdb keeps only in-frame clones here, not all; method: immunoSEQ multiplex PCR. The repertoire consists of roughly 760,000 clones, with roughly 70% occurring once and the leading ten covering 1.5% to 2%. The sequencing sample was made of memory CD4+ T cells sorted from blood. The receptors were sampled from a woman aged 25 to 39 in good health. Each CDR3 is given with its conserved first and last residue. The D gene is left open where the match is weak. The size entry is marked missing in some rows and otherwise reads once, few, many or a size class.

J gene: TRBJ2-7
clone size: NA
V gene: TRBV6-5
CDR3 length: 12
D gene: NA
CDR3 protein: CATERQDNEQYF
CDR3 DNA: TGTGCCACCGAAAGACAGGACAACGAGCAGTACTTC

J gene: TRBJ1-1
clone size: NA
V gene: TRBV11-2
CDR3 length: 14
D gene: NA
CDR3 protein: CASSPGGAGTEAFF
CDR3 DNA: TGTGCCAGCAGCCCCGGGGGGGCCGGCACTGAAGCTTTCTTT

J gene: TRBJ2-2
clone size: many
V gene: TRBV5-1
CDR3 length: 14
D gene: NA
CDR3 protein: CASRELASTGELFF
CDR3 DNA: TGCGCCAGCAGAGAACTAGCCTCGACCGGGGAGCTGTTTTTT

J gene: TRBJ1-1
clone size: NA
V gene: TRBV7-8
CDR3 length: 14
D gene: NA
CDR3 protein: CASSLVTLNTEAFF
CDR3 DNA: TGTGCCAGCAGCTTAGTTACTTTGAACACTGAAGCTTTCTTT

J gene: TRBJ2-2
clone size: NA
V gene: TRBV30
CDR3 length: 15
D gene: NA
CDR3 protein: CAWRYLTGGTGELFF
CDR3 DNA: TGTGCCTGGAGGTATTTGACTGGGGGTACCGGGGAGCTGTTTTTT

J gene: TRBJ2-1
clone size: NA
V gene: TRBV7-8
CDR3 length: 16
D gene: TRBD2
CDR3 protein: CASSIGLAGGDNEQFF
CDR3 DNA: TGTGCCAGCAGCATAGGACTAGCGGGGGGGGACAATGAGCAGTTCTTC

J gene: TRBJ1-2
clone size: NA
V gene: TRBV19
CDR3 length: 14
D gene: NA
CDR3 protein: CAIPRGEGFDGYTF
CDR3 DNA: TGTGCCATCCCACGCGGGGAGGGGTTCGATGGCTACACCTTC

J gene: TRBJ2-7
clone size: NA
V gene: TRBV28
CDR3 length: 12
D gene: NA
CDR3 protein: CASSPETGEQYF
CDR3 DNA: TGTGCCAGCAGTCCAGAGACGGGGGAGCAGTACTTC

J gene: TRBJ2-5
clone size: NA
V gene: TRBV6-5
CDR3 length: 15
D gene: TRBD2
CDR3 protein: CASSYVAGGVATQYF
CDR3 DNA: TGTGCCAGCAGTTACGTAGCCGGGGGGGTAGCGACCCAGTACTTC

J gene: TRBJ2-7
clone size: NA
V gene: TRBV5-4
CDR3 length: 13
D gene: NA
CDR3 protein: CASSRESSYEQYF
CDR3 DNA: TGTGCCAGCAGCCGTGAAAGCTCCTACGAGCAGTACTTC

J gene: TRBJ2-5
clone size: few
V gene: TRBV18
CDR3 length: 14
D gene: NA
CDR3 protein: CASSPPAPRETQYF
CDR3 DNA: TGTGCCAGCTCACCACCTGCGCCCAGGGAGACCCAGTACTTC

J gene: TRBJ2-7
clone size: NA
V gene: TRBV28
CDR3 length: 17
D gene: NA
CDR3 protein: CASSLRLAGTPVYEQYF
CDR3 DNA: TGTGCCAGCAGTTTACGTCTAGCCGGGACTCCCGTTTACGAGCAGTACTTC

J gene: TRBJ1-5
clone size: NA
V gene: TRBV28
CDR3 length: 19
D gene: TRBD1
CDR3 protein: CASSRRLTDRAHRDQPQHF
CDR3 DNA: TGTGCCAGCAGCCGGCGCCTAACGGACAGGGCCCATCGGGACCAGCCCCAGCATTTT

J gene: TRBJ2-5
clone size: NA
V gene: TRBV5-1
CDR3 length: 18
D gene: TRBD2
CDR3 protein: CASRIGLAGGPDEETQYF
CDR3 DNA: TGCGCCAGCCGAATCGGACTAGCGGGAGGGCCGGATGAAGAGACCCAGTACTTC

J gene: TRBJ2-5
clone size: NA
V gene: TRBV14
CDR3 length: 12
D gene: NA
CDR3 protein: CASSQSAGTQYF
CDR3 DNA: TGTGCCAGCAGCCAGTCCGCGGGGACCCAGTACTTC

J gene: TRBJ1-4
clone size: once
V gene: TRBV4-1
CDR3 length: 13
D gene: NA
CDR3 protein: CASSQAPGEKLFF
CDR3 DNA: TGCGCCAGCAGCCAAGCCCCGGGGGAAAAACTGTTTTTT

J gene: TRBJ2-6
clone size: few
V gene: TRBV19
CDR3 length: 16
D gene: NA
CDR3 protein: CASSRGENSGANVLTF
CDR3 DNA: TGTGCCAGTAGTAGGGGGGAGAACTCTGGGGCCAACGTCCTGACTTTC